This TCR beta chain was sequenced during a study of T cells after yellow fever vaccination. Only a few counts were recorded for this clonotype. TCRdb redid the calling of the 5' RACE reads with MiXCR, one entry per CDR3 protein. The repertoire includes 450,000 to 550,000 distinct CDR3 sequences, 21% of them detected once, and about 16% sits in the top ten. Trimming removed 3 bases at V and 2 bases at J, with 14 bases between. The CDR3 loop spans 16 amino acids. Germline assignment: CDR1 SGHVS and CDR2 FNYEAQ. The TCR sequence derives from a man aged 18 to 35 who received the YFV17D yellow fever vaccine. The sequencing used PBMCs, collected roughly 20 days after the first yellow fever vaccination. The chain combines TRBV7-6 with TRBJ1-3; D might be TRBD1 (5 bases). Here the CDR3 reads CASSFGQGRTGNTIYF. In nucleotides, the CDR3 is TGTGCCAGCAGCTTTGGGCAGGGAAGGACTGGAAACACCATATATTTT.